This TCR beta chain is from a study of STAT5B mutations in CD4+ large granular lymphocyte leukemia. Study details: Among healthy donors, a particular HLA allele went with more CDR3 'QG' motifs. Study-level points and caveats: Compared with healthy controls (2/35), patient top clones favored TRBV06 (8/27). Patient CD4-sorted repertoires stayed more clonal than healthy ones after leukemic-clone removal.

On this clone itself: The antigen is unknown.

Sequencing was at survey level. The method was immunoSEQ multiplex PCR; TCRdb's version includes in-frame clones alone and lacks a portion of them. This sample has about 31,000 clones, with roughly 89% found just once. Germline CDR1 is SGHNT and CDR2 is YYREEE (reference sequence). V lost 2 bases and J 4 bases, leaving 21 bases between the germline ends. This CDR3 has 17 amino acids. Sequencing used CD4+ T cells from blood buffy coats. The chain has TRBV5-4 and TRBJ1-2; D remains ambiguous. This clonotype was obtained from a human donor in good health. The DNA of the CDR3 is TGTGCCAGCAGCTTTTTAACCGGGCAGATCGGAATCTATGGCTACACCTTC. Its protein is CASSFLTGQIGIYGYTF. The variable domain in full, with the rest retrieved from reference TRBV5-4 and TRBJ1-2, is ETGVTQSPTHLIKTRGQQVTLRCSSQSGHNTVSWYQQALGQGPQFIFQYYREEENGRGNFPPRFSGLQFPNYSSELNVNALELDDSALYLCASSFLTGQIGIYGYTFGSGTRLTVV.